This T cell receptor (beta chain) was identified in a study of cytomegalovirus exposure and HLA in healthy donors. Whole-study context: Most donors, 81% of a few hundred genotyped, fell in the Caucasian-associated ancestry cluster. General observations from the study: Across donors, sequencing depth was assumed by presence/absence analyses to be roughly uniform. A previous analysis found most TCR beta V segments productive roughly 90% or roughly 30% of the time.

The study ran its PCR with 60 Vbeta and 13 Jbeta primers. Repertoires were generated with immunoSEQ multiplex PCR, while TCRdb's copy carries only in-frame clones and drops some. The sample lists about 130,000 clones; around 67% were seen once. For this clone: Antigen specificity is unknown.

Trimming pared 6 bases from V and 10 bases from J, leaving 16 bases between. The CDR3 runs to 14 residues. Germline V CDR1 and CDR2: SNHLY, FYNNEI. This TCR was recovered from a man aged 60 to 69 in good health and CMV-seropositive. The V gene is TRBV2, the J gene TRBJ1-6; TRBD1 might be the D (6 bases). The sequenced material came from PBMCs. The CDR3 DNA is TGTGCCAGCAGGGCGAGGACAGCGGTCTCACCCCTCCACTTT. Residues: CASRARTAVSPLHF.